Listed here are 29 T cell receptor beta chains from one sample, sequenced in a study of Graves' ophthalmopathy and Graves' hyperthyroidism. Amplified material comprised TCR beta CDR3 regions derived from RNA transcripts. Amplification began with first-round RT-PCR using HTBI primers, then second-round multiplex PCR was performed. TCRdb re-analysed the multiplex PCR reads in MiXCR, keeping a single row per CDR3 protein. The sample shows over a million distinct CDR3 sequences, 36% of them seen only once. Sequenced input: peripheral blood or thyroid tissue (not recorded which). These receptor sequences come from an adult man with Graves' hyperthyroidism.

As concerns this clonotype: At one end the junction does not follow the germline gene, possibly because of a read error. The chain has TRBV7-2 and TRBJ1-5, with D unclear. Germline V gene data show CDR1 as SGHTA and CDR2 as FQGNSA. This CDR3 region has 16 residues. The CDR3 DNA is TGTGCCTGCAGTGCCTCCGCCGGTGGGGGCAATCAGCCCCAGCATTTT. It yields the protein CACSASAGGGNQPQHF.

This clonotype was seen more than once but under ten times. This sequence joins TRBV9 and TRBJ2-2, with D perhaps given as TRBD1 or TRBD2 (5 bases each). Germline V gene sequence: CDR1 SGDLS, CDR2 YYNGEE. Deletions cut 0 bases from V and 3 bases from J, with 9 bases between. The CDR3 is 15 amino acids. The CDR3 coding sequence is TGTGCCAGCAGCGTAGACGGGACCTACACCGGGGAGCTGTTTTTT. Translation gives CASSVDGTYTGELFF.

At least ten counts were recorded for this clonotype. J is TRBJ2-5 and V is TRBV15, with D tentatively TRBD2 (7 bases). This CDR3 has 17 amino acids. Trimming shortened V by 0 bases and J by 0 bases, and 14 bases separated the two germline ends. CDR1 and CDR2 from the germline V gene are LNHNV and YYDKDF (reference sequence). The chain's CDR3 is CATSRDRGGTYQETQYF. Written as DNA, the CDR3 is TGTGCCACCAGCAGAGATAGGGGGGGGACCTACCAAGAGACCCAGTACTTC.

This chain connects TRBV4-1 to TRBJ2-5, with D possibly being TRBD2 (5 bases). The V gene lost 4 bases and the J gene lost 2 bases, with 17 bases spanning the gap. Germline CDR1 MGHRA, CDR2 YSYEKL. The CDR3 contains 16 residues. CDR3 DNA sequence: TGCGCCAGCAGCCTCGCCCGAGGCAGCGGACAAGAGACCCAGTACTTC. Its translation is CASSLARGSGQETQYF.

This chain joins TRBV7-2 and TRBJ2-2, with TRBD1 as a possible D gene (6 bases). Germline V gives CDR1 SGHTA, CDR2 FQGNSA. The CDR3 extends over 16 amino acids. Trimming took 5 bases from V and 7 from J, leaving 20 bases between them. CDR3: CASSPTGSGANGELFF. CDR3 DNA: TGTGCCAGCAGCCCAACAGGGTCTGGGGCCAACGGGGAGCTGTTTTTT.

This clonotype showed up just once. The chain employs TRBV29-1 and TRBJ1-2; D remains ambiguous. This CDR3 spans 11 amino acids. Deletions cut 3 bases from V and 8 bases from J, with 10 bases between. Germline CDR1 reads SQVTM; CDR2 reads ANQGSEA. The CDR3 nucleotides read TGCAGCGTTGAGCTTGCTAGCGGCTACACCTTC. Residues: CSVELASGYTF.

The chain is built from TRBV15 and TRBJ1-1; a possible D gene is TRBD1 (5 bases). The V gene lost 2 bases and the J gene lost 1 base, with 14 bases spanning the gap. Germline V gives CDR1 LNHNV, CDR2 YYDKDF (reference sequence). The CDR3 runs 16 residues. CDR3 protein: CATSRRGGNKNTEAFF. The DNA of the CDR3 is TGTGCCACCAGCAGACGGGGGGGGAATAAGAACACTGAAGCTTTCTTT.

This clonotype showed up many times. The chain carries TRBV10-2 and TRBJ2-5; tentatively, D is TRBD1 (5 bases). This CDR3 has 14 amino acids. The V gene lost 7 bases and the J gene lost 2 bases, with 14 bases spanning the gap. Germline V CDR1 and CDR2: WSHSY, SAAADI. The chain's CDR3 is CASMRQSKQETQYF. CDR3 nucleotide sequence: TGCGCCAGCATGAGACAGAGTAAGCAAGAGACCCAGTACTTC.

At least ten counts were recorded for this clonotype. The chain carries TRBV29-1 and TRBJ1-5; TRBD1 agrees at 8 bases. Looked up from germline, CDR1 is SQVTM and CDR2 is ANQGSEA. CDR3 length equals 14 residues. V lost 7 bases, J lost 0 bases, and 5 bases stayed unmatched. The CDR3 nucleotides read TGCAGCGCCGTTGGACAGGGTAGCAATCAGCCCCAGCATTTT. Amino acids: CSAVGQGSNQPQHF.

The genes are TRBV7-3 and TRBJ1-5; TRBD2 is a possible D gene (6 bases). The DNA end lines up better with TRBJ2-3; the J call may be wrong. CDR3 size: 15 residues. Per germline, CDR1 SGHTA and CDR2 FQGTGA. CDR3 amino acids: CASSSPAEGTDTQYF. The CDR3 coding sequence is TGTGCCAGCAGCTCCCCGGCGGAGGGGACAGATACGCAGTATTTT.

This clonotype was found a few times. J is TRBJ1-4 and V is TRBV7-2; D is perhaps TRBD1 (5 bases). In germline, CDR1 is SGHTA, CDR2 FQGNSA. The CDR3 length is 16 residues. Deletions cut 2 bases from V and 8 bases from J, with 18 bases between. CDR3: CASSLFGAHREEKLFF. In DNA, the CDR3 is TGTGCCAGCAGCTTATTTGGGGCCCATCGGGAGGAAAAACTGTTTTTT.

Only a few counts were recorded for this clonotype. V gene TRBV5-1 combines with J gene TRBJ2-5; D tentatively reads TRBD1 or TRBD2 (5 bases each). Per the germline V gene, CDR1 is SGHRS and CDR2 is YFSETQ. This CDR3 has 15 amino acids. Deletions cut 5 bases from V and 1 base from J, with 15 bases between. The CDR3 reads CASRATGRSQETQYF. CDR3 nucleotides: TGCGCCAGCAGAGCGACGGGGCGGAGCCAAGAGACCCAGTACTTC.

The genes are TRBV29-1 and TRBJ2-2, with D tentatively TRBD1 or TRBD2 (5 bases each). V was shortened by 4 bases and J by 0 bases, with 12 bases between the two germline ends. CDR3 length: 15 residues. Germline V gene sequence: CDR1 SQVTM, CDR2 ANQGSEA. The CDR3 is CSVVFGTPNTGELFF. CDR3 DNA: TGCAGCGTTGTCTTCGGGACGCCGAACACCGGGGAGCTGTTTTTT.

This clonotype has a count of ten or more. The chain combines TRBV5-1 with TRBJ2-2, with 7 bases matching TRBD2. V lost 3 bases, J lost 2 bases, and 4 bases stayed unmatched. This CDR3 spans 15 amino acids. CDR1 and CDR2 from the germline V gene are SGHRS and YFSETQ. This chain's CDR3 is CASSYTSANTGELFF. The CDR3 DNA is TGCGCCAGCAGCTACACTAGCGCCAACACCGGGGAGCTGTTTTTT.

The chain joins TRBV28 to TRBJ1-2; D is uncertain. Germline CDR1 and CDR2: MDHEN and SYDVKM. Deletions cut 10 bases from V and 4 bases from J, with 7 bases between. The CDR3 runs to 10 residues. The CDR3 protein is CATRGYGYTF. CDR3 sequence (DNA): TGTGCCACCCGGGGCTATGGCTACACCTTC.

As regards this clonotype: The junction departs from germline at one end; a sequencing error may be responsible. The rearrangement uses TRBV20-1 and TRBJ2-2; 10 nucleotides match TRBD2. CDR1 is DFQATT, CDR2 SNEGSKA, per germline (reference sequence). The CDR3 length is 16 residues. For the CDR3, the DNA is TGCAGTGCTTCCGGGACTAGCGTACCGAACACCGGGGTGCTGTTTTTT. Translating it yields CSASGTSVPNTGVLFF.

V is TRBV28 and J is TRBJ1-1; no clear D gene. Trimming cost V 5 bases and J 0 bases, with 10 bases left between them. The CDR3 sequence is 14 residues long. Looked up from germline, CDR1 is MDHEN and CDR2 is SYDVKM. Written as DNA, the CDR3 is TGTGCCAGCAGTCCCCGGGTTCTGAACACTGAAGCTTTCTTT. Amino acid sequence: CASSPRVLNTEAFF.

This rearrangement joins TRBV7-9 to TRBJ1-2, with D tentatively TRBD1 (5 bases). The CDR3 loop spans 16 amino acids. Germline CDR1 and CDR2: SEHNR and FQNEAQ (reference sequence). Trimming cost V 4 bases and J 1 base, with 16 bases left between them. CDR3 nucleotides: TGTGCCAGCAGCTCCCCTTTTGGGGGTAGTAACTATGGCTACACCTTC. It yields the protein CASSSPFGGSNYGYTF.

This clonotype was picked up many times. The chain links TRBV7-9 to TRBJ2-6; 12 positions match TRBD1. Per the germline V gene, CDR1 is SEHNR and CDR2 is FQNEAQ (reference sequence). After removal of 3 bases from V and 4 bases from J, the junction contained 7 bases not matched to a gene. CDR3 size: 18 residues. The CDR3 region has the DNA TGTGCCAGCAGCTTCCCGGGACAGGGGGCGCCCGGGGCCAACGTCCTGACTTTC. It codes for CASSFPGQGAPGANVLTF.

This clonotype was recorded a few times. The CDR3 loop reads CSARMAGGPWEQYF. The CDR3 coding sequence is TGCAGTGCTAGGATGGCGGGAGGGCCCTGGGAGCAGTACTTC. The gene calls are TRBV20-1 and TRBJ2-7; 9 positions match TRBD2. CDR1 is DFQATT, CDR2 SNEGSKA, per germline (reference sequence). The junction had 10 bases not matched to a gene; V was cut back by 3 bases and J by 7 bases. This CDR3 is built from 14 residues.

This chain uses TRBV10-3 with TRBJ2-2; D unresolved. V lost 4 bases, J lost 8 bases, and 8 bases lay in between. Germline assignment: CDR1 ENHRY and CDR2 SYGVKD. The CDR3 runs to 12 residues. The CDR3 coding sequence is TGTGCCATCAGTGCACCCGGGGGGGAGCTGTTTTTT. It specifies CAISAPGGELFF.

There are many counts of this clonotype. The genes are TRBV6-5 and TRBJ1-5, with D uncertain. Germline assignment: CDR1 MNHEY and CDR2 SVGAGI. V was cut by 0 bases and J by 6 bases, with 15 bases left in between. This CDR3 spans 16 amino acids. The CDR3 DNA is TGTGCCAGCAGTTACTCGTTTCGTGATAGGTTTCAGCCCCAGCATTTT. Translated, it gives CASSYSFRDRFQPQHF.

This clonotype was picked up many times. The J gene is TRBJ1-1, the V gene TRBV4-1, with D hard to call. This CDR3 contains 13 residues. In germline, CDR1 is MGHRA, CDR2 YSYEKL. The ends were cut back, 0 bases at V and 10 bases at J, with 12 bases in the middle. CDR3: CASSQETNLAAFF. The CDR3 bases are TGCGCCAGCAGCCAAGAGACCAACCTGGCAGCTTTCTTT.

This clonotype has a handful of counts. J is TRBJ2-5 and V is TRBV24-1; possibly TRBD1 or TRBD2 for D (5 bases each). The CDR3 is 14 residues long. CDR1 and CDR2 from the germline V gene are KGHDR and SFDVKD. The V and J ends lost 4 bases and 5 bases respectively, with 13 bases between them. CDR3 sequence (DNA): TGTGCCACCAGTGACCCCGGATGGGGGGAGACCCAGTACTTC. Its translation is CATSDPGWGETQYF.

This clonotype showed up just a few times. The DNA for the CDR3 is TGTGCCATCATGGTGGAGAACTATGGCTACACCTTC. Residues: CAIMVENYGYTF. The chain recombines TRBV10-3 with TRBJ1-2, with D unresolved. The CDR3 is 12 residues long. The ends were cut back, 7 bases at V and 2 bases at J, with 8 bases in the middle. Germline V gene lookup returns CDR1 ENHRY and CDR2 SYGVKD.

The chain carries TRBV20-1 and TRBJ1-1, with a tentative D call TRBD1 (6 bases). The CDR3 has 13 amino acids. Trimming removed 6 bases from V and 5 bases from J, with 16 bases in between. CDR1 is DFQATT, CDR2 SNEGSKA, per germline (reference sequence). CDR3: CSAELRGGTEAFF. The CDR3 DNA reads as TGCAGTGCCGAATTAAGGGGGGGAACTGAAGCTTTCTTT.

This clonotype was detected a few times. This chain uses TRBV19 with TRBJ1-2; D is unclear. The germline gives CDR1 LNHDA, CDR2 SQIVND (reference sequence). The CDR3 length is 18 residues. V lost 3 bases to trimming and J lost 1 base, with 21 bases between them. The CDR3 loop is CASSILGRTLLLNYGYTF. The CDR3, as DNA: TGTGCCAGTAGTATCCTCGGCAGGACCCTCCTTCTTAACTATGGCTACACCTTC.

As regards this clonotype: Without the conserved terminal phenylalanine or tryptophan, this CDR3 likely stems from a read error. The V call is TRBV9, the J call TRBJ2-2, with D unclear. The CDR3 runs 12 residues. V lost 4 bases, J lost 4 bases, and 5 bases lay in between. The germline gives CDR1 SGDLS, CDR2 YYNGEE. The CDR3 DNA is TGTGCCAGCAGCCAAAGCACCGGGGAGCTGTTTCTT. Translated, it gives CASSQSTGELFL.

V usage is TRBV19 and J usage is TRBJ2-7; the D gene could be TRBD1 or TRBD2 (6 bases each). Trimming took off 8 bases at V and 0 bases at J, with 14 bases between the two ends. CDR3 length: 14 residues. Germline assignment: CDR1 LNHDA and CDR2 SQIVND (reference sequence). The CDR3 DNA reads TGTGCCAGTCAGGGGCTAGCGTACTCCTACGAGCAGTACTTC. It codes for CASQGLAYSYEQYF.